This T cell receptor (beta chain) is from a study of shared clonotypes between healthy human individuals. Sequencing was at deep level. Produced via immunoSEQ multiplex PCR; TCRdb's table is partial and in-frame only. The sample includes 2,500,000 or so clones, approximately 90% of them seen just once. Germline V lookup: CDR1 SGHRS, CDR2 YFSETQ. This CDR3 is built from 14 residues. V lost 1 base to trimming and J lost 1 base, with 8 bases between them. The study drew its donors from healthy HIV-negative adults without recent acute infections or vaccinations. The sample taken for sequencing was naive CD4+ T cells from PBMCs. The subset here: CD45RA+ positively selected. The sequence derives from a man younger than 35 in good health. Some clones in this sample may be carry-over from other donors' samples. The chain combines TRBV5-1 with TRBJ1-2, with no clear D. The CDR3 sequence is CASSLPTVNYGYTF. The CDR3 region has the DNA TGCGCCAGCAGCTTGCCGACGGTTAACTATGGCTACACCTTC. Based on the CDR3 plus reference TRBV5-1 and TRBJ1-2, the full variable domain is KAGVTQTPRYLIKTRGQQVTLSCSPISGHRSVSWYQQTPGQGLQFLFEYFSETQRNKGNFPGRFSGRQFSNSRSEMNVSTLELGDSALYLCASSLPTVNYGYTFGSGTRLTVV.